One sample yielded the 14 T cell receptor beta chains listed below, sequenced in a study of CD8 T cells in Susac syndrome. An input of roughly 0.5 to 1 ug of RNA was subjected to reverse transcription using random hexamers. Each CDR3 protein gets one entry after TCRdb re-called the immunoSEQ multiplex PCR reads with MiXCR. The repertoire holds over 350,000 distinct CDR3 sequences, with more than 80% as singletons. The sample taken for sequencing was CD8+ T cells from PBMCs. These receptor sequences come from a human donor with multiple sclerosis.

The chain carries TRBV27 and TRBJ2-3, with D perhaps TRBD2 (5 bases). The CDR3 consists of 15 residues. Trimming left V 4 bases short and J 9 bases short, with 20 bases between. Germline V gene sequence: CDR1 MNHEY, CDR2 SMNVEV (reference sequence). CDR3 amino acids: CASSSRARGLVTQYF. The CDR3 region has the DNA TGTGCCAGCAGTTCGAGGGCCAGAGGATTGGTGACGCAGTATTTT.

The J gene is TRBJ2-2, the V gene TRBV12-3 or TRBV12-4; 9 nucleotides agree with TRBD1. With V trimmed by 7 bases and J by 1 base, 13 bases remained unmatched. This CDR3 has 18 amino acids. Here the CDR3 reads CASIPGDRVVLNTGELFF. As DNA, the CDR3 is TGTGCCAGCATCCCCGGGGACAGGGTGGTTTTGAACACCGGGGAGCTGTTTTTT.

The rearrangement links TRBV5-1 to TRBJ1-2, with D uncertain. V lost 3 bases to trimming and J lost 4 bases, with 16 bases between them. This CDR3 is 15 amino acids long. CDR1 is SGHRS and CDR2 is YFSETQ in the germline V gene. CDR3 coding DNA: TGCGCCAGCAGCTATGCTTTACCAGAGTTCTATGGCTACACCTTC. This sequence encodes CASSYALPEFYGYTF.

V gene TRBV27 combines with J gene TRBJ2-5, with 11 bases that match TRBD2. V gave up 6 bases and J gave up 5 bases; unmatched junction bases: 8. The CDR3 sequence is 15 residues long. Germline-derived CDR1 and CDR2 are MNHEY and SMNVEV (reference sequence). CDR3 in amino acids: CASRLTSGSEETQYF. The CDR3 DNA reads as TGTGCCAGCAGACTCACTAGCGGGAGTGAGGAGACCCAGTACTTC.

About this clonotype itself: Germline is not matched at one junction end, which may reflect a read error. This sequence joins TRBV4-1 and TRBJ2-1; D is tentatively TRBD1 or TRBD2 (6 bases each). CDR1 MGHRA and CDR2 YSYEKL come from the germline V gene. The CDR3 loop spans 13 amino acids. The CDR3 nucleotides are TGTGCCAGCAGCCAAGGAGGGGGGAATGAGCAGTTCTTC. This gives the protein CASSQGGGNEQFF.

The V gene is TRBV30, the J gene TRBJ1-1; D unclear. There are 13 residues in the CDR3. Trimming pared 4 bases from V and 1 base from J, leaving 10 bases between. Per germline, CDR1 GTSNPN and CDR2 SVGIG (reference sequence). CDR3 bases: TGTGCCTGGACCCGGGGAGGGAACACTGAAGCTTTCTTT. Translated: CAWTRGGNTEAFF.

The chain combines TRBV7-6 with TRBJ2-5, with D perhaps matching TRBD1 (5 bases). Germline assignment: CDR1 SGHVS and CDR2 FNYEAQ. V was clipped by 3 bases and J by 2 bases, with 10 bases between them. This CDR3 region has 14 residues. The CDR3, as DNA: TGTGCCAGCAGCTTCCGGACACCTCAAGAGACCCAGTACTTC. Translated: CASSFRTPQETQYF.

CDR3 bases: TGTGCCAGCAGTTTCCCCCCGGGCTCCGGGGAGGCAGATACGCAGTATTTT. This codes for CASSFPPGSGEADTQYF. The V call is TRBV28, the J call TRBJ2-3; TRBD2 might be the D (6 bases). Between the trimmed V and J ends, which lost 3 bases and 4 bases, there was a span of 20 bases. CDR3 length: 17 residues. Germline V gene sequence: CDR1 MDHEN, CDR2 SYDVKM.

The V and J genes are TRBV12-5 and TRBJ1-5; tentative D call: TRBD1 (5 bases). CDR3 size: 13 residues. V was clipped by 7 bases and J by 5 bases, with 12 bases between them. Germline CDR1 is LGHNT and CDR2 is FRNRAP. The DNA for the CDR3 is TGTGCTAGTGAAAAAGGGGTGGATCAGCCCCAGCATTTT. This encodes CASEKGVDQPQHF.

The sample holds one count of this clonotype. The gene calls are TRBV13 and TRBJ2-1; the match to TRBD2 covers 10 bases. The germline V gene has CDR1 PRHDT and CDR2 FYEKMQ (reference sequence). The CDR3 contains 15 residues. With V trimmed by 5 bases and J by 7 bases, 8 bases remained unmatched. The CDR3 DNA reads TGTGCCAGCAGCCTAGCGGGAGCGTCTAATAATGAGCAGTTCTTC. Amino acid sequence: CASSLAGASNNEQFF.

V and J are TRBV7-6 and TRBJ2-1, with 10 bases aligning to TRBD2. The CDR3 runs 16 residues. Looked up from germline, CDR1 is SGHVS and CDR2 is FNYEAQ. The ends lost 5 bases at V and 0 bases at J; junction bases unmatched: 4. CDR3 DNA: TGTGCCAGCAGCGGGACTAGCGAGAGCTCCTACAATGAGCAGTTCTTC. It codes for CASSGTSESSYNEQFF.

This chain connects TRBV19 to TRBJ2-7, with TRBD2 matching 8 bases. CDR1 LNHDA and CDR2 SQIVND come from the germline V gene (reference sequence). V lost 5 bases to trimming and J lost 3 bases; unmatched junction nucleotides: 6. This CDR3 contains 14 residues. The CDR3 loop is CASSPGLGHYEQYF. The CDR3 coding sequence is TGTGCCAGTAGTCCGGGACTAGGACACTACGAGCAGTACTTC.

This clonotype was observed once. The CDR3 coding sequence is TGCGCCAGCAGCCCCGGCCTTCTGGTAGAAGCTTTCTTT. As protein: CASSPGLLVEAFF. This chain joins TRBV4-1 and TRBJ1-1, with D hard to call. The ends were cut back, 4 bases at V and 8 bases at J, with 14 bases in the middle. This CDR3 spans 13 amino acids. Germline V lookup: CDR1 MGHRA, CDR2 YSYEKL.

The CDR3 DNA is TGTGCCAGCAGTTCCCTTACCGGGGTCATGAACACTGAAGCTTTCTTT. Its protein product is CASSSLTGVMNTEAFF. The chain employs TRBV2 and TRBJ1-1; D remains ambiguous. Germline V gives CDR1 SNHLY, CDR2 FYNNEI. The CDR3 runs to 16 residues. Between the trimmed V and J ends, which lost 5 bases and 0 bases, there was a span of 16 bases.